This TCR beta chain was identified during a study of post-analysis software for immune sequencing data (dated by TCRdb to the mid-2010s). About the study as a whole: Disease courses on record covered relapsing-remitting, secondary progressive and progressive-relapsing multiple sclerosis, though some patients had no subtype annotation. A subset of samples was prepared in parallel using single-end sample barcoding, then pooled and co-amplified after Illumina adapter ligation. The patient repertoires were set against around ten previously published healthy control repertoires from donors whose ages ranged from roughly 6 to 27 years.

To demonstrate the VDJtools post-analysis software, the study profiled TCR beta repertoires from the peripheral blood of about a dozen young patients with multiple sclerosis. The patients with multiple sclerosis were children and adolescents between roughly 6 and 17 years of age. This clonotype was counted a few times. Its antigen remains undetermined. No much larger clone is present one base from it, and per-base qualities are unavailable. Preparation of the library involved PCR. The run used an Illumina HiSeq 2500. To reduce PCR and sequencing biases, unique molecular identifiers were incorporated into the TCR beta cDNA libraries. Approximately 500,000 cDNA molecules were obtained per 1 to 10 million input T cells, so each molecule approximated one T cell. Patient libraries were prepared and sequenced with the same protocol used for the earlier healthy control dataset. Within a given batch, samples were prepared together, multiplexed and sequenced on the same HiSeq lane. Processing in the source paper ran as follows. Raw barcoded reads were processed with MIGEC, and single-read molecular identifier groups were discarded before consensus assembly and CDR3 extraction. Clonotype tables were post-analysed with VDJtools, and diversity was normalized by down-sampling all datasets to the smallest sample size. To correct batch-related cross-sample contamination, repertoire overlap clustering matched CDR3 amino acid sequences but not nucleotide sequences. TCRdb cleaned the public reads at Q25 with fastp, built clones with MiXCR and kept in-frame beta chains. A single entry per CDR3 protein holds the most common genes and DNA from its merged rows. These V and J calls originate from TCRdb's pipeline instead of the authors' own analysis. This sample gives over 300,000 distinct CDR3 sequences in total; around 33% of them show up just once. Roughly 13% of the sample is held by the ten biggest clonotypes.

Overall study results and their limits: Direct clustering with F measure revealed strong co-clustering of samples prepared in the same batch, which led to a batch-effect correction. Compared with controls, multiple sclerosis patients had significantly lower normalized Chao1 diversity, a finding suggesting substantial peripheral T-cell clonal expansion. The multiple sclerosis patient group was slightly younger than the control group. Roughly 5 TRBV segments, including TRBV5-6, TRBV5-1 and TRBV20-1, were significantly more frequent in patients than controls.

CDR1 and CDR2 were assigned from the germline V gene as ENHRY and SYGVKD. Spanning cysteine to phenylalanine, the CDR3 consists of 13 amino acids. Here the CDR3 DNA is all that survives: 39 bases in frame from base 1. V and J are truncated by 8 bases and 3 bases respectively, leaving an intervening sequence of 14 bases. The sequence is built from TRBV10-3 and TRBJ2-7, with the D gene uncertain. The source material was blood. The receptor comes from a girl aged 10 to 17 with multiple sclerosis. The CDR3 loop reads CAISREIGYEQYF. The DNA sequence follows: TGTGCCATCTCTCGTGAAATCGGCTACGAGCAGTACTTC.